This T cell receptor (beta chain) was captured in a study of T cell responses to AZD1222 COVID-19 vaccine. Some clones are missing from TCRdb's copy, which holds only in-frame ones; the method was immunoSEQ multiplex PCR. The table records about 140,000 clones, roughly 93% of them present only once. Findings of the study overall: Spike-specific TCR breadth and depth were elevated following two AZD1222 doses. Recipients of AZD1222 seropositive at baseline numbered only five or six. There were repertoire samples only from the period after the peak T cell response. Most donors were white British, females outnumbered males, and clonal diversity was possibly underestimated.

V trimming: 1 base; J trimming: 6 bases; junction bases outside the gene matches: 5. There are 15 residues in the CDR3. Germline assignment: CDR1 SGHVT and CDR2 SQSDAQ. Comments on this clone: What it binds is unknown.

J is TRBJ2-7 and V is TRBV7-4; 11 bases are shared with TRBD1. The source is an adult who had recovered from COVID-19. The sequences come from peripheral blood, collected after recovery from COVID-19. The CDR3 spells CASSLVGTGGREQYF. The CDR3 DNA reads TGTGCCAGCAGCTTAGTCGGGACAGGGGGTCGCGAGCAGTACTTC.